A single sample gave rise to the 7 T cell receptor beta chains below, sequenced in a study of beta chain features in type 1 diabetes. Investigators reverse transcribed all isolated RNA, so they sequenced expressed TCRB transcripts. Measured with immunoSEQ multiplex PCR; TCRdb has only the in-frame clones, and not every one. The sample carries about 150,000 clones, around 10% recorded once. The sequenced sample was central memory CD4+ T cells from blood. These receptors were obtained from a young man in good health.

This clone was counted between two and nine times. CDR3 sequence reads: CSVVRDRNSNGYTF. As DNA, the CDR3 is TGCAGCGTTGTAAGGGACAGAAACTCAAATGGCTACACCTTC. The rearrangement links TRBV29-1 to TRBJ1-2, with TRBD1 matching 7 bases. The junction had 11 bases not matched to a gene; V was cut back by 4 bases and J by 6 bases. Germline V gene lookup returns CDR1 SQVTM and CDR2 ANQGSEA. This CDR3 contains 14 residues. Full variable domain (remainder filled in from reference TRBV29-1 and TRBJ1-2): SAVISQKPSRDICQRGTSLTIQCQVDSQVTMMFWYRQQPGQSLTLIATANQGSEATYESGFVIDKFPISRPNLTFSTLTVSNMSPEDSSIYLCSVVRDRNSNGYTFGSGTRLTVV.

Ten or more counts support this clone. This chain links TRBV28 with TRBJ1-3; D not certain. CDR1 and CDR2 from the germline V gene are MDHEN and SYDVKM. The CDR3 sequence is 14 residues long. Trimming removed 4 bases from V and 4 bases from J, with 11 bases in between. The CDR3 here is CASSSGPGGNTIYF. The CDR3 nucleotides are TGTGCCAGCAGTTCGGGCCCGGGAGGAAACACCATATATTTT.

In this sample, this clone turned up a few times. This chain joins TRBV20-1 and TRBJ2-1; TRBD2 matches at 10 bases. V was clipped by 7 bases and J by 14 bases; unmatched bases: 8. The V gene's germline CDR1 is DFQATT and CDR2 SNEGSKA (reference sequence). This CDR3 is 11 amino acids long. CDR3 bases: TGCAGTGTAGCGGGGGGACGCATAGAGTTCTTC. It encodes CSVAGGRIEFF.

The chain recombines TRBV5-1 with TRBJ1-2; 9 positions agree with TRBD1. The CDR3 spans 16 residues. Germline CDR1 and CDR2: SGHRS and YFSETQ. With 1 base clipped from V and 5 bases from J, the junction kept 9 bases outside the gene matches. CDR3 loop: CASSLSVGTGRYGYTF. The CDR3, as DNA: TGCGCCAGCAGCTTGAGCGTTGGGACAGGGAGGTATGGCTACACCTTC.

This clone was observed a handful of times. The rearrangement links TRBV5-1 to TRBJ2-1; D is uncertain. Germline V gene lookup returns CDR1 SGHRS and CDR2 YFSETQ. CDR3 length: 16 amino acids. Trimming removed 4 bases at V and 0 bases at J, with 14 bases between. The CDR3 bases are TGCGCCAGCAGCCTCGGTCCTTCCAGCTCCTACAATGAGCAGTTCTTC. Translation gives CASSLGPSSSYNEQFF. The full variable domain, completed using reference TRBV5-1 and TRBJ2-1, is KAGVTQTPRYLIKTRGQQVTLSCSPISGHRSVSWYQQTPGQGLQFLFEYFSETQRNKGNFPGRFSGRQFSNSRSEMNVSTLELGDSALYLCASSLGPSSSYNEQFFGPGTRLTVL.

The V call is TRBV7-3, the J call TRBJ2-7; possible D gene TRBD2, 5 bases. V lost 0 bases, J lost 6 bases, and 15 bases lay in between. The germline V gene encodes CDR1 SGHTA and CDR2 FQGTGA. The CDR3 totals 15 residues. CDR3 nucleotides: TGTGCCAGCAGCTTAACCCCGGGTAGCGCCAGCGAGCAGTACTTC. Amino acids: CASSLTPGSASEQYF.

The chain is built from TRBV21-1 and TRBJ1-4; TRBD1, the table's D call, was not compared with the DNA. TRBV21-1 is assigned pseudogene status. This CDR3 is built from 15 residues. Here the CDR3 DNA reads TGTGCCAGAGGTCCGAAACAGGGGAGTAATGAAAAACTGTTTTTT. This sequence encodes CARGPKQGSNEKLFF.